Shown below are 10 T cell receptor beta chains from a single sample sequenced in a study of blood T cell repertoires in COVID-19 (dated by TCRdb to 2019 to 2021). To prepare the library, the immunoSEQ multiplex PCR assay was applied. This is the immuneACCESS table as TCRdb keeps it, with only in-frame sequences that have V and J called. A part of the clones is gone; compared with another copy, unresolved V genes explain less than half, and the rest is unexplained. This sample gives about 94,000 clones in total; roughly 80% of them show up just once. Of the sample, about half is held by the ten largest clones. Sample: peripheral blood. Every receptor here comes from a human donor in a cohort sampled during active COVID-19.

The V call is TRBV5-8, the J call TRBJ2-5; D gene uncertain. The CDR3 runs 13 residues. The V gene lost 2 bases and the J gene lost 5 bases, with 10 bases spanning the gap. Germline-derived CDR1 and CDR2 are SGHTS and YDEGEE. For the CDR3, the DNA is TGTGCCAGCAGCTTACAACCCGGGGAGACCCAGTACTTC. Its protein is CASSLQPGETQYF.

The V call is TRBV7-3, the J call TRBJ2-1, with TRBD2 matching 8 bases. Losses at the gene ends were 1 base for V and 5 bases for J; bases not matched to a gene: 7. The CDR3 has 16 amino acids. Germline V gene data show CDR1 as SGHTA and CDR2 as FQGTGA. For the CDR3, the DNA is TGTGCCAGCAGCTTAATGGGGCTAGCGGGCCACAATGAGCAGTTCTTC. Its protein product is CASSLMGLAGHNEQFF.

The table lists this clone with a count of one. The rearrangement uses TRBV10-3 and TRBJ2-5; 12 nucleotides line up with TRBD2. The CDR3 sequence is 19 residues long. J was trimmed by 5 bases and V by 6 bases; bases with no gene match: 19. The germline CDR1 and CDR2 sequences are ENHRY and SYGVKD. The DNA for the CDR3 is TGTGCCATCAGCGGCCGTTGGGCTAGCGGGGGGGATGCGGCGGAGACCCAGTACTTC. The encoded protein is CAISGRWASGGDAAETQYF.

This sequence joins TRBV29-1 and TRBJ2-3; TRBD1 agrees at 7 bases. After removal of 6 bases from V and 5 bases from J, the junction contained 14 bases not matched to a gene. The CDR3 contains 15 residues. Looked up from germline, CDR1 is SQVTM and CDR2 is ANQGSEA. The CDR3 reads CSVREKGARRDTQYF. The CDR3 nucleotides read TGCAGCGTGAGGGAAAAGGGGGCGAGGAGAGATACGCAGTATTTT.

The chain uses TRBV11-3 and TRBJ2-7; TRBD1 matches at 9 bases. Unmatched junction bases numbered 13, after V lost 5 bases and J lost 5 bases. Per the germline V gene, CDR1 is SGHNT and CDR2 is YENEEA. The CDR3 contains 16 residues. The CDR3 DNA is TGTGCCAGCAGCCCAGGGCCCGGGACAGGGTGGCACGAGCAGTACTTC. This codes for CASSPGPGTGWHEQYF.

The CDR3 sequence: CASSQVPGLAANNEQFF. CDR3 DNA: TGCGCCAGCAGCCAAGTGCCGGGACTAGCGGCTAACAATGAGCAGTTCTTC. V is TRBV4-1 and J is TRBJ2-1; 11 bases fit TRBD2. Germline values: CDR1 MGHRA, CDR2 YSYEKL. CDR3 length equals 17 residues. Trimming cost V 1 base and J 5 bases; bases outside gene matches: 7.

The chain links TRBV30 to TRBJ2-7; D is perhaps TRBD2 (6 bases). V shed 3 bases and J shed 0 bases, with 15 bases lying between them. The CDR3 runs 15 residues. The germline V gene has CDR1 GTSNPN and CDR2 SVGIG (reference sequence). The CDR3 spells CAWRDFSGNSYEQYF. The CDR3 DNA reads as TGTGCCTGGAGGGATTTTAGCGGAAACTCCTACGAGCAGTACTTC.

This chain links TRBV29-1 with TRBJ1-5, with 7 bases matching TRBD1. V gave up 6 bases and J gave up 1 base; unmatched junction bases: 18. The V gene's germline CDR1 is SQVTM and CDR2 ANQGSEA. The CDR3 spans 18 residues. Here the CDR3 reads CSVRGDSRTVESNQPQHF. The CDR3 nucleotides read TGCAGCGTACGTGGGGACAGTCGTACAGTAGAGAGCAATCAGCCCCAGCATTTT. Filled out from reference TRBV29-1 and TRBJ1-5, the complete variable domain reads SAVISQKPSRDICQRGTSLTIQCQVDSQVTMMFWYRQQPGQSLTLIATANQGSEATYESGFVIDKFPISRPNLTFSTLTVSNMSPEDSSIYLCSVRGDSRTVESNQPQHFGDGTRLSIL.

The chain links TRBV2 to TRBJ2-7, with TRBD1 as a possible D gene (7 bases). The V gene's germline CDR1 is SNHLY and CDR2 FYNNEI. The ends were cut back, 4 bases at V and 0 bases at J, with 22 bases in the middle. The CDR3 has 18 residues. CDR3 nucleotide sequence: TGTGCCAGCAGTGGCCCACCGTCTTGGGGGGACAGCTCCTACGAGCAGTACTTC. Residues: CASSGPPSWGDSSYEQYF.

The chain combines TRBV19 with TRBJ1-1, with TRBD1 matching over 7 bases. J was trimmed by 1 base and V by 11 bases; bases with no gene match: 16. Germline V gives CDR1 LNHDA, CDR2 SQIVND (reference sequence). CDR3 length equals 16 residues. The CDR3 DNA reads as TGTGCCGCAAAGGAGGGAATCAGGGGGGCGAACACTGAAGCTTTCTTT. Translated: CAAKEGIRGANTEAFF. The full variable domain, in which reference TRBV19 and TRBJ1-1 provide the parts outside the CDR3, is DGGITQSPKYLFRKEGQNVTLSCEQNLNHDAMYWYRQDPGQGLRLIYYSQIVNDFQKGDIAEGYSVSREKKESFPLTVTSAQKNPTAFYLCAAKEGIRGANTEAFFGQGTRLTVV.